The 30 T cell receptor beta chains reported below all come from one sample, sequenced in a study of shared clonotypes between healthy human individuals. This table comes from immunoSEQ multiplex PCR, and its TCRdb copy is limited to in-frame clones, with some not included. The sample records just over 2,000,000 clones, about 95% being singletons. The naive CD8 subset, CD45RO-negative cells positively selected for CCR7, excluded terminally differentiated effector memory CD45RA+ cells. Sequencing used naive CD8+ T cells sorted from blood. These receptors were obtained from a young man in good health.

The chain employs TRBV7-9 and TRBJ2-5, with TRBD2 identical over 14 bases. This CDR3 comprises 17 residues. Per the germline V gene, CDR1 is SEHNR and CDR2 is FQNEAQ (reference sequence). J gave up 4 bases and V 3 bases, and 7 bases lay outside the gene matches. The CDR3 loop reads CASSFRLAGGSSETQYF. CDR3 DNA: TGTGCCAGCAGCTTTAGACTAGCGGGGGGGAGTTCAGAGACCCAGTACTTC.

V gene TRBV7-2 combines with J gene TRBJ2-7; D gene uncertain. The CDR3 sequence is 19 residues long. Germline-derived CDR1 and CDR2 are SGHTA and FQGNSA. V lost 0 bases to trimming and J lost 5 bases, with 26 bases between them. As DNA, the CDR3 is TGTGCCAGCAGCTTAGCCCTTTACCCTTATGCGGCCGGACCCCACGAGCAGTACTTC. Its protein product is CASSLALYPYAAGPHEQYF.

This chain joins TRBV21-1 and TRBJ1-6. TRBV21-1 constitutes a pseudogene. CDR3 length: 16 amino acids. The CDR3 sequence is CASATGPLKPNSPLHF. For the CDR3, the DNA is TGTGCCAGCGCCACGGGACCCCTGAAGCCTAATTCACCCCTCCACTTT.

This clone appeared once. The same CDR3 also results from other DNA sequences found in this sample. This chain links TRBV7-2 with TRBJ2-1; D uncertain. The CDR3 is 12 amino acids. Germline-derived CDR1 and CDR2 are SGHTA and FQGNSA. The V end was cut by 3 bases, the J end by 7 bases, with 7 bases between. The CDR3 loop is CASSFLGNEQFF. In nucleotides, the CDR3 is TGTGCCAGCAGCTTTCTTGGAAATGAGCAGTTCTTC.

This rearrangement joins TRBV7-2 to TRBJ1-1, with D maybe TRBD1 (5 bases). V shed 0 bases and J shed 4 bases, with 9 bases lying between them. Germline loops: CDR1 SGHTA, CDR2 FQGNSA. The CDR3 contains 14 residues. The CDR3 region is CASSLAMGGTEAFF. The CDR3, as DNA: TGTGCCAGCAGCTTAGCGATGGGGGGCACTGAAGCTTTCTTT.

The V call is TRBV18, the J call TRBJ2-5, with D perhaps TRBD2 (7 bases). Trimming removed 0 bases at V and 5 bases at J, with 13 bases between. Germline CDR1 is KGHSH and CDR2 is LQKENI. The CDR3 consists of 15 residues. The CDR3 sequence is CASSPPAGAGETQYF. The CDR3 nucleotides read TGTGCCAGCTCACCACCGGCGGGGGCTGGGGAGACCCAGTACTTC.

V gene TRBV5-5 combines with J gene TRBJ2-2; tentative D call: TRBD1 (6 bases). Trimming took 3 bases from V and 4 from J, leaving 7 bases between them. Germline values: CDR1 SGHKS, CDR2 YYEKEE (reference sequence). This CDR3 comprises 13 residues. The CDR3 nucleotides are TGTGCCAGCAGCTACAGGGCCACCGGGGAGCTGTTTTTT. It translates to CASSYRATGELFF. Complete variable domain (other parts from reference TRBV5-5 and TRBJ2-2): DAGVTQSPTHLIKTRGQQVTLRCSPISGHKSVSWYQQVLGQGPQFIFQYYEKEERGRGNFPDRFSARQFPNYSSELNVNALLLGDSALYLCASSYRATGELFFGEGSRLTVL.

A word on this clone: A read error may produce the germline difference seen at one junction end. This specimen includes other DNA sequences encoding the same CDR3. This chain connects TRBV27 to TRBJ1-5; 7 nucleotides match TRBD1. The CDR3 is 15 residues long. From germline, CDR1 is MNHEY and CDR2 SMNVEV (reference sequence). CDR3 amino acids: CASSLSRGSNQPQHF. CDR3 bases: TGTGCCAGCAGCTTATCCAGGGGGAGCAATCAGCCCCAGCATTTT.

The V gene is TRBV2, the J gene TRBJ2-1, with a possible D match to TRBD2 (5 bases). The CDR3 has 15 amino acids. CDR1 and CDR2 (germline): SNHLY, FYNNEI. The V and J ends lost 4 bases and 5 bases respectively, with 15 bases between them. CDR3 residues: CASSGVGQEDNEQFF. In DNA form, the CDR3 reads TGTGCCAGCAGTGGTGTAGGGCAGGAGGACAATGAGCAGTTCTTC.

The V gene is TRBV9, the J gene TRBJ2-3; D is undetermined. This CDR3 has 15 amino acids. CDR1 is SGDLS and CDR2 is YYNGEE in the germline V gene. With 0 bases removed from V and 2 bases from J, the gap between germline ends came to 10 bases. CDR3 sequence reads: CASSVDTGHTDTQYF. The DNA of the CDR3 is TGTGCCAGCAGCGTAGACACGGGCCACACAGATACGCAGTATTTT.

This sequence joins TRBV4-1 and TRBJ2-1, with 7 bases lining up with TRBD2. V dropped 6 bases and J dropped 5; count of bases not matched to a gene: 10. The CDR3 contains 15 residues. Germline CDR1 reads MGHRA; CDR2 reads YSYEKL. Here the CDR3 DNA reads TGCGCCAGCAGGCCTGCTAGCGGAGTCAACAATGAGCAGTTCTTC. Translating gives CASRPASGVNNEQFF.

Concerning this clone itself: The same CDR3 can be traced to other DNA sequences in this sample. The CDR3 loop reads CASSLRGDEQYF. CDR3 coding DNA: TGTGCCAGCAGCTTAAGGGGGGACGAGCAGTACTTC. The gene calls are TRBV13 and TRBJ2-7; D possibly uses TRBD1 or TRBD2 (6 bases each). This CDR3 contains 12 residues. Trimming stripped 2 bases from V and 5 bases from J, with 7 bases between. CDR1 is PRHDT and CDR2 is FYEKMQ in the germline V gene (reference sequence).

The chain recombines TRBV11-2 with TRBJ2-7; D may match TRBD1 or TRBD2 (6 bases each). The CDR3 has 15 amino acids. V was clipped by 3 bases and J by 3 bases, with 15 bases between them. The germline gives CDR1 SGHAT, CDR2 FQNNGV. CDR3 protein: CASSLGAGHNYEQYF. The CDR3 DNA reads TGTGCCAGCAGCTTGGGCGCGGGACACAACTACGAGCAGTACTTC.

In DNA, the CDR3 is TGTGCCAGCAGTACCCTGACAGGGGACTCCGAGCAGTACTTC. It encodes CASSTLTGDSEQYF. The chain uses TRBV6-6 and TRBJ2-7; 8 bases fit TRBD1. The CDR3 extends over 14 amino acids. Looked up from germline, CDR1 is MNHNY and CDR2 is SVGAGI (reference sequence). V gave up 5 bases and J gave up 6 bases; unmatched junction bases: 9.

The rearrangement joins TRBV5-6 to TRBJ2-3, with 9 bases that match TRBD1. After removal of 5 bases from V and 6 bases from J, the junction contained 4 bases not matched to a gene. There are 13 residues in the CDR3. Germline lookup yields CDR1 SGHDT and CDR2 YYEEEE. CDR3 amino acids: CASSSDRGDTQYF. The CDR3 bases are TGTGCCAGCAGTTCGGACAGGGGTGATACGCAGTATTTT.

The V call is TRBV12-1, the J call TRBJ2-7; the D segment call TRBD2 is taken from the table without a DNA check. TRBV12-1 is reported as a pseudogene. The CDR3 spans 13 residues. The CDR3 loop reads CASGTAGVYEQYF. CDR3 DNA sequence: TGTGCCAGCGGGACAGCGGGAGTCTACGAGCAGTACTTC.

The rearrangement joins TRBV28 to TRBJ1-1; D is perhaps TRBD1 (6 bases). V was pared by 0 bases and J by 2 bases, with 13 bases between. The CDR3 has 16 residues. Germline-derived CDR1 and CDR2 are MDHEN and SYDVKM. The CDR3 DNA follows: TGTGCCAGCAGTTTATGGACGGCAGGGGCCAACACTGAAGCTTTCTTT. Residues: CASSLWTAGANTEAFF.

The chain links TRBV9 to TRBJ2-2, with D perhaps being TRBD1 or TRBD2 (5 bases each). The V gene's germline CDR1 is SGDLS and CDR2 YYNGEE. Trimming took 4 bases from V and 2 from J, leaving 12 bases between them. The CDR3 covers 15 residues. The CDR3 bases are TGTGCCAGCAGCCCGACGGGACCAAACACCGGGGAGCTGTTTTTT. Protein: CASSPTGPNTGELFF.

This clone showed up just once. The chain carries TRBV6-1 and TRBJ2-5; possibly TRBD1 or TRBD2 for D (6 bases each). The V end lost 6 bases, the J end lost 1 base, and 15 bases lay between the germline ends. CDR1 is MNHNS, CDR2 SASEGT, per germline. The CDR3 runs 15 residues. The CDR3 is CASSPWRGAQETQYF. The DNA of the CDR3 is TGTGCCAGCAGCCCCTGGAGGGGGGCCCAAGAGACCCAGTACTTC.

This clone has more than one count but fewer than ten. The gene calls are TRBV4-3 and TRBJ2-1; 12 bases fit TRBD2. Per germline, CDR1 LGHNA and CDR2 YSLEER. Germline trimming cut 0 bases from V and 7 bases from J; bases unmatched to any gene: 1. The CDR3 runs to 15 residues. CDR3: CASSQDTSGRNEQFF. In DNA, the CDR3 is TGCGCCAGCAGCCAAGATACTAGCGGGAGGAATGAGCAGTTCTTC.

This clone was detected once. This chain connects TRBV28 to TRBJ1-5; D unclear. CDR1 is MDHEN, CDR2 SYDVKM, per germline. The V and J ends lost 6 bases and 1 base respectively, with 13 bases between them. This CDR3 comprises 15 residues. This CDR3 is CASSLRWESNQPQHF. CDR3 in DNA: TGTGCCAGCAGCTTGAGGTGGGAAAGCAATCAGCCCCAGCATTTT.

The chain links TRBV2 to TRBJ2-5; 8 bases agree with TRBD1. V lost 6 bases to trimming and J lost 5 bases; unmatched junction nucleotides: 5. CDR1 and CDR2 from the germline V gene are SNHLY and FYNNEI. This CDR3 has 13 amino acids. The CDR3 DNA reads TGTGCCAGCAGGGAGGGACAGGCGGAGACCCAGTACTTC. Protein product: CASREGQAETQYF.

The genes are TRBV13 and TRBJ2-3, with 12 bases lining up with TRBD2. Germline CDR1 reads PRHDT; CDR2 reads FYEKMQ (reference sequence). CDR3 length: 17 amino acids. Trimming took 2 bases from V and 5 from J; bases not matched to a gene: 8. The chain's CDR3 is CASSLYASGRARDTQYF. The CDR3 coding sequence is TGTGCCAGCAGCTTATACGCTAGCGGGAGGGCCCGAGATACGCAGTATTTT.

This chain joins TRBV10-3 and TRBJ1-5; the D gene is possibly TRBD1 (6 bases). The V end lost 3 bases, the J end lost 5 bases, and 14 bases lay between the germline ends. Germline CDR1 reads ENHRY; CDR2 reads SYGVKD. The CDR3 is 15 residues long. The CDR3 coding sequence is TGTGCCATCAGTGAATGGAAAGGGGGGGATCAGCCCCAGCATTTT. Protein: CAISEWKGGDQPQHF.

CDR3 protein: CSVDYEGEGNTIYF. The CDR3 nucleotides read TGCAGCGTTGATTACGAGGGCGAAGGAAACACCATATATTTT. The J gene is TRBJ1-3, the V gene TRBV29-1; D ambiguous. Per the germline V gene, CDR1 is SQVTM and CDR2 is ANQGSEA. The CDR3 runs to 14 residues. V gave up 3 bases and J gave up 4 bases, with 13 bases separating them.

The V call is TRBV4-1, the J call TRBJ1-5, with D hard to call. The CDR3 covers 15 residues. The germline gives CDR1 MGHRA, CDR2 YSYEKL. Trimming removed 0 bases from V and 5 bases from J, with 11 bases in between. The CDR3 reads CASSQEPGLDQPQHF. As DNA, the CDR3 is TGCGCCAGCAGCCAAGAGCCGGGGTTGGATCAGCCCCAGCATTTT.

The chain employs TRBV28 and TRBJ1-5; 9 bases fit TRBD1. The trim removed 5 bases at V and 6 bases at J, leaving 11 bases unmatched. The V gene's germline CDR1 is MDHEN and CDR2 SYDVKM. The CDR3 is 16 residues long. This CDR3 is CASSGGRTGAFQPQHF. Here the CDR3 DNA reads TGTGCCAGCAGTGGGGGGAGGACAGGGGCGTTTCAGCCCCAGCATTTT.

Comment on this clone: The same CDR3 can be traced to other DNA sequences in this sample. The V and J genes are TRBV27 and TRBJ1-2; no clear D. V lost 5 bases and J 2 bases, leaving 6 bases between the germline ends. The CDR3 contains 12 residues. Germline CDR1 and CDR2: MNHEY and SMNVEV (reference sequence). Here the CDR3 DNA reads TGTGCCAGCAGTGGCCGGAACTATGGCTACACCTTC. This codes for CASSGRNYGYTF.

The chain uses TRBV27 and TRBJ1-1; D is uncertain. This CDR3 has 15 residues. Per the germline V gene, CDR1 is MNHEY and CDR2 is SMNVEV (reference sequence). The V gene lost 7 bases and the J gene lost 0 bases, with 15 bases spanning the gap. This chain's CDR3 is CASTHGVGMNTEAFF. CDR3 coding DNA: TGTGCCAGCACCCACGGGGTGGGGATGAACACTGAAGCTTTCTTT.

CDR3 sequence: CAISDEGRGRDQPQHF. CDR3 bases: TGTGCCATCAGTGATGAGGGCAGAGGAAGGGATCAGCCCCAGCATTTT. The V call is TRBV10-3, the J call TRBJ1-5; D gene unclear. The CDR3 sequence is 16 residues long. Germline V lookup: CDR1 ENHRY, CDR2 SYGVKD. V was shortened by 3 bases and J by 5 bases, with 17 bases between the two germline ends.